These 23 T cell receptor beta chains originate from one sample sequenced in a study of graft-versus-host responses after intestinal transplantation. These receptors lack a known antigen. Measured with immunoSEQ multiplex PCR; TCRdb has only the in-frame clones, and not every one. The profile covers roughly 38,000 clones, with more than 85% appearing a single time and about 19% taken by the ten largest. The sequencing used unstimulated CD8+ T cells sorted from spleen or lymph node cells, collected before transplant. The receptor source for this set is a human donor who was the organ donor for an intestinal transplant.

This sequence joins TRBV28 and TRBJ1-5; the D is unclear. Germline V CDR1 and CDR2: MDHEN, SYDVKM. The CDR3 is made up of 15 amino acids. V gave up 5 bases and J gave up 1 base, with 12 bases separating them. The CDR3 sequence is CASSQRHTSNQPQHF. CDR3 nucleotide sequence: TGTGCCAGCAGTCAACGACACACAAGCAATCAGCCCCAGCATTTT.

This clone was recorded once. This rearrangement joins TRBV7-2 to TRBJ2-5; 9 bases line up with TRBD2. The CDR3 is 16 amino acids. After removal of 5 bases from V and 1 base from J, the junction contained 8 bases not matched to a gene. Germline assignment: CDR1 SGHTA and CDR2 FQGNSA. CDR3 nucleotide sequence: TGTGCCAGCAGCCCCTTGCAGCGGGAGGTCCAAGAGACCCAGTACTTC. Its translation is CASSPLQREVQETQYF.

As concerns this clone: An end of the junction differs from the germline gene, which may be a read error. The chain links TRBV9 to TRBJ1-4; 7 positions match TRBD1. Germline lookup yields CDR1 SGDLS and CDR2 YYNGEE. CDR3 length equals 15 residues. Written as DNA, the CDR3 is TGTGCCAGCAGCTCCACCGGGACAGTGACTGAAAAACTGGTTTTT. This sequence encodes CASSSTGTVTEKLVF.

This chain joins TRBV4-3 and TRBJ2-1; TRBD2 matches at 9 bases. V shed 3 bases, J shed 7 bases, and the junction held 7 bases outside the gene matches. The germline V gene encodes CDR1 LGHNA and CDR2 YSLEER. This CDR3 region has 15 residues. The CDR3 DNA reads TGCGCCAGCAGCCATGTAGCGGGAGAGGGAAATGAGCAGTTCTTC. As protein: CASSHVAGEGNEQFF.

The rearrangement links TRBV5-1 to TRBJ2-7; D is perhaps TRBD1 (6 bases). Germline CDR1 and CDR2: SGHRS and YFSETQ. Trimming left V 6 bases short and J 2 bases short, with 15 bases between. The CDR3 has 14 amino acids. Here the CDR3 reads CASNPGAGAYEQYF. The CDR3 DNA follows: TGCGCCAGCAATCCCGGGGCAGGGGCCTACGAGCAGTACTTC.

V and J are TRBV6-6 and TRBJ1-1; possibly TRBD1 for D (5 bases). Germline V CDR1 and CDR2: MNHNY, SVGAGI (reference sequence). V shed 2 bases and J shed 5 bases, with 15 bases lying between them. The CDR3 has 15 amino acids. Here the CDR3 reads CASSYGFGGLTEAFF. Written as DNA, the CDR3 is TGTGCCAGCAGTTACGGGTTCGGGGGGTTGACTGAAGCTTTCTTT.

Here the CDR3 DNA reads TGTGCCAGCAGTGATCCCAGTGGCTACACCTTC. Protein product: CASSDPSGYTF. This chain uses TRBV2 with TRBJ1-2; unclear D gene. V was trimmed by 3 bases and J by 7 bases, leaving 6 bases between them. The germline CDR1 and CDR2 sequences are SNHLY and FYNNEI. The CDR3 runs to 11 residues.

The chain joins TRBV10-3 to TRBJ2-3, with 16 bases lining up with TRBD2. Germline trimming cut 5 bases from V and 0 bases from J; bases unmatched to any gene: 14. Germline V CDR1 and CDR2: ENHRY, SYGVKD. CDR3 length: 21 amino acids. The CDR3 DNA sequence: TGTGCCATCAGTATGATAATGGTCGGGACTAGCGGGAGGGCTAGCACAGATACGCAGTATTTT. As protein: CAISMIMVGTSGRASTDTQYF.

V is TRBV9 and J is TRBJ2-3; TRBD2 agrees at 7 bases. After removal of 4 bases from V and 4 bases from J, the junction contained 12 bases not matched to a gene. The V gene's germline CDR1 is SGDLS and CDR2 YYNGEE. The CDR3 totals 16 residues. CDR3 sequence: CASSISAGKGSDTQYF. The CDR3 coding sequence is TGTGCCAGCAGCATATCAGCGGGAAAAGGGTCAGATACGCAGTATTTT.

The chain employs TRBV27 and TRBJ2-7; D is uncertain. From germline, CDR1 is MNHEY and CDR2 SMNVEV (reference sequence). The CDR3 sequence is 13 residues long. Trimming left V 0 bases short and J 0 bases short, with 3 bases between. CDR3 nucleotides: TGTGCCAGCAGTTTATCTATCTCCTACGAGCAGTACTTC. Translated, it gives CASSLSISYEQYF.

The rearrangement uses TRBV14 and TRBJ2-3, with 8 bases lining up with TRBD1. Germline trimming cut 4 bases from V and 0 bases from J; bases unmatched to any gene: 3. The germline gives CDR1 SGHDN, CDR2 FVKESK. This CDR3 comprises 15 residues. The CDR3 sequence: CASSRTGGSTDTQYF. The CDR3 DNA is TGTGCCAGCAGCCGAACAGGGGGGAGCACAGATACGCAGTATTTT.

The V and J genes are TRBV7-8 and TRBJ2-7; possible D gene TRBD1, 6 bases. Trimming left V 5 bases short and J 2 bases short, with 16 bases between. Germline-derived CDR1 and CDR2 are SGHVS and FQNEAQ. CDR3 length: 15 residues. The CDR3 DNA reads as TGTGCCAGCAGCCCCAGGGGCCCCCTGACCTACGAGCAGTACTTC. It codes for CASSPRGPLTYEQYF.

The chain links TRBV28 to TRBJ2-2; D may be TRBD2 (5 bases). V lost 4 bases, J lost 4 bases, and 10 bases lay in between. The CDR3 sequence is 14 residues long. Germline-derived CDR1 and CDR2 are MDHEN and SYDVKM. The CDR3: CASSYLAFTGELFF. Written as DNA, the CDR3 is TGTGCCAGCAGTTACCTAGCTTTCACCGGGGAGCTGTTTTTT.

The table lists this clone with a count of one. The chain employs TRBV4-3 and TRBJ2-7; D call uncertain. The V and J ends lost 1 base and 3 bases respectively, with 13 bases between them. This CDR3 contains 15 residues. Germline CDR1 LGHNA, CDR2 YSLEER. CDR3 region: CASSQGLLHFYEQYF. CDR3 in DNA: TGCGCCAGCAGCCAAGGACTCCTTCATTTCTACGAGCAGTACTTC.

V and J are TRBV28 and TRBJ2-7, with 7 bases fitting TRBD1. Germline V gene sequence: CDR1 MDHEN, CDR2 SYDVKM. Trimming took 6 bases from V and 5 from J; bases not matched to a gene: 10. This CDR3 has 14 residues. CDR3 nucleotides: TGTGCCAGCAGCCGGGACAGCGAGGGCGACGAGCAGTACTTC. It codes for CASSRDSEGDEQYF.

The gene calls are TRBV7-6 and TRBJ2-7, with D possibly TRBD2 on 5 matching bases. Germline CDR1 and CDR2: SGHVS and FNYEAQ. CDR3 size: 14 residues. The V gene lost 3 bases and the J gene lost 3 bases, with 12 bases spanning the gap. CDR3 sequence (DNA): TGTGCCAGCAGCTTCAGCGGCCCTCGCTACGAGCAGTACTTC. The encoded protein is CASSFSGPRYEQYF.

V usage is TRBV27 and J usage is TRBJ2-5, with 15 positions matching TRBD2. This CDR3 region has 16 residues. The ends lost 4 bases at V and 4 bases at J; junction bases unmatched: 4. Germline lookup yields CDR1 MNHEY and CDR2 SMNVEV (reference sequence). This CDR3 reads CASSSRTSGRGETQYF. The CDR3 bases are TGTGCCAGCAGTTCTAGGACTAGCGGGAGGGGAGAGACCCAGTACTTC.

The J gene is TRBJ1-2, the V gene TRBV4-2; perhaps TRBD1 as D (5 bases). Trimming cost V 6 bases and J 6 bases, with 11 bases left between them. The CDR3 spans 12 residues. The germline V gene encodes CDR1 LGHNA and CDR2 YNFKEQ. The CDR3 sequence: CASSLAGNGYTF. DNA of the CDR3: TGTGCCAGCAGTTTGGCAGGGAATGGCTACACCTTC.

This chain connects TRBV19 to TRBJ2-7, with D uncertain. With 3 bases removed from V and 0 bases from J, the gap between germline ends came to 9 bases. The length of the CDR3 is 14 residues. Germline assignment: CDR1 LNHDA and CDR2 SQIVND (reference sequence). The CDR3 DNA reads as TGTGCCAGTAGTATTAAAGAAAGCTCCTACGAGCAGTACTTC. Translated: CASSIKESSYEQYF.

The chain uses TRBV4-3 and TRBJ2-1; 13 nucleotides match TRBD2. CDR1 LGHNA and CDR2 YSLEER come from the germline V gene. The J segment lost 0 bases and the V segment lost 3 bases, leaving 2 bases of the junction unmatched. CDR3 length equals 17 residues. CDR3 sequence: CASSHTSGRDSYNEQFF. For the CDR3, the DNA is TGCGCCAGCAGCCACACTAGCGGGAGGGACTCCTACAATGAGCAGTTCTTC.

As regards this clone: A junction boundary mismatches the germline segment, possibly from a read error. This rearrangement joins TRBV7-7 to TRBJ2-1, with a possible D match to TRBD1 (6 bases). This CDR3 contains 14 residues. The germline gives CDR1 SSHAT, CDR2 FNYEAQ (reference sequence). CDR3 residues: CASSLRDKDNEQFF. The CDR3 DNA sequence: TGTGCTAGCAGCTTGAGGGACAAAGACAATGAGCAGTTCTTC.

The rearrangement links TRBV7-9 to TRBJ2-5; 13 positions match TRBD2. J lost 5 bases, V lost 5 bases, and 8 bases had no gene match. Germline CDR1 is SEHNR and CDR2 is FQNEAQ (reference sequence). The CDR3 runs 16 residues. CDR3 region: CASSATSGRAGETQYF. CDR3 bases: TGTGCCAGCAGCGCAACTAGCGGGAGGGCCGGGGAGACCCAGTACTTC.

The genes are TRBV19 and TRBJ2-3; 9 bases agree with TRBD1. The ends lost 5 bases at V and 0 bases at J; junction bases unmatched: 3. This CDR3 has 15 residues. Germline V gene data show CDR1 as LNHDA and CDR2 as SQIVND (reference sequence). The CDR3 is CASSQQGASTDTQYF. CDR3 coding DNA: TGTGCCAGTAGTCAACAGGGGGCGAGCACAGATACGCAGTATTTT.